The present entry profiles one TCR beta chain with its context. Its antigen is undetermined. Using immunoSEQ multiplex PCR, the repertoire was profiled, and TCRdb retains in-frame clones only, with some absent. The repertoire has approximately 110,000 clones, approximately 89% of them found once; the top ten carry around 3.7%. This record comes from a study of PD-L1 blockade in urothelial cancer. On the study more broadly: The median T cell count in blood samples was some 140,000. General study results and limits: When pretreatment blood TCR clonality was below the median, it predicted better survival.

V lost 3 bases to trimming and J lost 4 bases; unmatched junction nucleotides: 8. The CDR3 covers 17 residues. From germline, CDR1 is MDHEN and CDR2 SYDVKM. Time point here: peripheral blood 6 weeks after treatment start. Samples spanned pretreatment and treatment, with 1 to 8 time points per patient. This receptor was taken from a man between 60 and 75 years old with urothelial cancer. The chain uses TRBV28 and TRBJ2-1, with 11 positions matching TRBD2. Sample: PBMCs, taken around atezolizumab (anti-PD-L1) treatment. The CDR3 region is CASSFSKASGRYNEQFF. The CDR3 DNA is TGTGCCAGCAGTTTTTCTAAGGCTAGCGGGAGGTACAATGAGCAGTTCTTC.